This section outlines one T cell receptor (beta chain) sequence together with its context. Its antigen is currently unknown. The protocol was immunoSEQ multiplex PCR, while the TCRdb copy is restricted to in-frame clones and leaves out a portion. The repertoire includes 20,000 to 25,000 clones, 80% of them detected once, and roughly a sixth sits in the top ten. V lost 5 bases, J lost 1 base, and 6 bases stayed unmatched. Germline-derived CDR1 and CDR2 are SEHNR and FQNEAQ (reference sequence). CDR3 size: 17 residues. This record belongs to a study of PD-1 blockade in classical Hodgkin lymphoma. Study context: Patients were administered nivolumab (3 mg/kg intravenously) every 2 weeks. Study-wide results and limits: Patients who began taking nivolumab under 1 year after ASCT were left out. Relapsed/refractory patients reportedly had the lowest baseline TCR diversity, below newly diagnosed patients, who were below healthy donors. The causes of the repertoire differences, possibly disease activity or prior therapy, remain undefined.

After autologous stem cell transplantation all patients relapsed, and prior brentuximab vedotin exposure differed between cohorts. The chain is built from TRBV7-9 and TRBJ2-7; TRBD2 matches 15 bases. The TCR comes from a human donor with classical Hodgkin lymphoma. This specimen consisted of peripheral blood mononuclear cells (PBMCs), obtained before the second cycle of nivolumab. CDR3: CASSPGTSGRPSYEQYF. The CDR3, as DNA: TGTGCCAGCAGCCCTGGGACTAGCGGGAGGCCGTCCTACGAGCAGTACTTC.